The sequence of this T cell receptor (beta chain) was determined in a study of blood T cell repertoires in COVID-19. The CDR3 is 16 residues long. Germline trimming cut 3 bases from V and 5 bases from J; bases unmatched to any gene: 9. In germline, CDR1 is SSHAT, CDR2 FNYEAQ (reference sequence). Some clones are missing from TCRdb's copy, which holds only in-frame ones; the method was immunoSEQ multiplex PCR. Among 150,000 to 200,000 clones listed, 80% to 90% were seen once. The genes are TRBV7-7 and TRBJ2-5; TRBD1 aligns across 10 bases. This clonotype was obtained from a man aged 40-50 years with acute or convalescent COVID-19. The source material was peripheral blood. The CDR3 DNA is TGTGCCAGCAGCTTGCGACAGGGACAGGGGTATGAGACCCAGTACTTC. Protein: CASSLRQGQGYETQYF.